The rows below give T cell receptor beta chains drawn from one sample of a study of blood T cell repertoires in COVID-19. Repertoires were generated with immunoSEQ multiplex PCR, while TCRdb's copy carries only in-frame clones and drops some. This sample has approximately 390,000 clones, with around nine tenths found just once. Sample: PBMCs or T cells enriched from blood (not recorded which). The receptor source for this set is a woman in her forties or fifties who had recovered from COVID-19. Both conserved end residues are part of each CDR3. D genes are given only for firm matches. A clone size is listed for some rows: how often the clone was seen (once, few, many), or a class if it is expanded.

TRBJ1-6 | once | TRBD1 | TRBV15 | CATSLDRGLPLHF | TGTGCCACCAGTCTGGACAGGGGTCTGCCCCTCCACTTT
TRBJ1-2 | - | - | TRBV5-1 | CASTPAGTTYGYTF | TGCGCCAGCACTCCGGCCGGGACAACCTATGGCTACACCTTC
TRBJ2-7 | - | TRBD1 | TRBV19 | CASSIATGLYEQYF | TGTGCCAGTAGTATCGCGACAGGGCTCTACGAGCAGTACTTC
TRBJ1-2 | - | - | TRBV12-3/TRBV12-4 | CASGSGDGYTF | TGTGCCAGCGGGTCGGGGGATGGCTACACCTTC
TRBJ1-5 | - | - | TRBV7-2 | CASSEQSNQPQHF | TGTGCCAGCAGCGAACAAAGCAATCAGCCCCAGCATTTT
TRBJ1-4 | - | - | TRBV9 | CASSFRSTGEKLFF | TGTGCCAGCAGCTTTAGATCGACGGGGGAAAAACTGTTTTTT
TRBJ2-1 | - | - | TRBV29-1 | CSASGDNEQFF | TGCAGCGCTTCAGGGGACAATGAGCAGTTCTTC
TRBJ1-1 | - | - | TRBV5-1 | CASSWRGGMNTEAFF | TGCGCCAGCAGTTGGAGGGGAGGTATGAACACTGAAGCTTTCTTT
TRBJ2-1 | - | - | TRBV18 | CASSPLQGAIYEQFF | TGTGCCAGCTCACCACTACAAGGGGCAATATATGAGCAGTTCTTC
TRBJ2-5 | - | TRBD2 | TRBV11-2 | CASSGNSGGPLETQYF | TGTGCCAGCAGCGGCAATAGCGGGGGGCCATTAGAGACCCAGTACTTC
TRBJ1-2 | once | TRBD1 | TRBV18 | CASSPPGQGSRYGYTF | TGTGCCAGCTCACCACCGGGACAGGGTTCCCGCTATGGCTACACCTTC
TRBJ2-3 | - | - | TRBV4-1 | CASSQVGANTDTQYF | TGCGCCAGCAGCCAAGTGGGGGCAAACACAGATACGCAGTATTTT
TRBJ1-1 | - | - | TRBV27 | CASSLRRGRGMNTEAFF | TGTGCCAGCAGTTTAAGGAGGGGGAGGGGGATGAACACTGAAGCTTTCTTT
TRBJ2-5 | - | TRBD1 | TRBV20-1 | CSASPGQGAETQYF | TGCAGTGCTAGTCCCGGACAGGGCGCGGAGACCCAGTACTTC
TRBJ1-2 | - | TRBD1 | TRBV7-8 | CASSSGGQGNNYGYTF | TGTGCCAGCAGCTCTGGGGGACAGGGCAATAACTATGGCTACACCTTC
TRBJ1-2 | - | TRBD1 | TRBV2 | CASSLGTEYGYTF | TGTGCCAGCAGCCTTGGGACAGAATATGGCTACACCTTC
TRBJ2-3 | - | TRBD2 | TRBV7-9 | CASSLSLLRGVSTDTQYF | TGTGCCAGCAGCTTATCCCTCTTGCGGGGGGTTAGCACAGATACGCAGTATTTT
TRBJ1-5 | - | TRBD1 | TRBV28 | CASSPTQTGGRRNQPQHF | TGTGCCAGCAGCCCAACCCAAACAGGGGGCAGACGCAATCAGCCCCAGCATTTT
TRBJ1-4 | - | - | TRBV28 | CASSLGGVKEKLFF | TGTGCCAGCAGCCTCGGGGGGGTTAAGGAAAAACTGTTTTTT
TRBJ1-2 | - | - | TRBV30 | CASGESNYGYTF | TGTGCTTCAGGGGAGTCTAACTATGGCTACACCTTC
TRBJ2-7 | - | - | TRBV6-6 | CASVGDTYEQYF | TGTGCCAGCGTCGGGGATACCTACGAGCAGTACTTC
TRBJ1-3 | - | - | TRBV10-3 | CATGNRDSGNTIYF | TGTGCCACTGGAAACAGGGATTCTGGAAACACCATATATTTT
TRBJ2-7 | once | TRBD1 | TRBV13 | CASRWTTGGNLGEQYF | TGTGCCAGCAGATGGACTACAGGGGGCAACTTAGGCGAGCAGTACTTC
TRBJ2-7 | once | - | TRBV30 | CAWNRVPADEQYF | TGTGCCTGGAACAGGGTTCCTGCGGACGAGCAGTACTTC
TRBJ1-4 | - | - | TRBV2 | CASSEKRRPSRGANEKLFF | TGTGCCAGCAGTGAAAAAAGAAGGCCCTCCCGGGGAGCTAATGAAAAACTGTTTTTT
TRBJ1-3 | - | - | TRBV10-3 | CAISEVVGVTRNTIYF | TGTGCCATCAGTGAGGTGGTAGGGGTCACCCGTAACACCATATATTTT
TRBJ2-3 | - | - | TRBV4-3 | CASSQAGGGDRTDTQYF | TGCGCCAGCAGCCAAGCGGGTGGCGGGGACCGCACAGATACGCAGTATTTT
TRBJ2-2 | - | - | TRBV5-5 | CASSFANPSGTGELFF | TGTGCCAGCAGCTTCGCTAACCCTTCGGGCACCGGGGAGCTGTTTTTT
TRBJ1-4 | - | TRBD1 | TRBV4-1 | CASSQTPGTGATNEKLFF | TGCGCCAGCAGCCAAACGCCCGGGACAGGGGCAACTAATGAAAAACTGTTTTTT
TRBJ2-2 | - | - | TRBV9 | CASSGVKGVFTGELFF | TGTGCCAGCAGCGGCGTCAAGGGGGTTTTTACCGGGGAGCTGTTTTTT
TRBJ2-1 | - | TRBD1 | TRBV30 | CAWSVGAGQGIKQFF | TGTGCCTGGAGCGTCGGCGCGGGACAGGGGATTAAGCAGTTCTTC
TRBJ2-3 | - | TRBD2 | TRBV2 | CASSSYPTSFITDTQYF | TGTGCCAGCAGTTCTTATCCGACTAGCTTCATCACAGATACGCAGTATTTT
TRBJ2-5 | - | TRBD2 | TRBV2 | CASKGSGGAQYF | TGTGCCAGCAAGGGTAGCGGGGGGGCCCAGTACTTC
TRBJ2-1 | - | TRBD2 | TRBV11-3 | CASSRTSGGSSYNEQFF | TGTGCCAGCAGCCGGACTAGCGGGGGCTCCTCCTACAATGAGCAGTTCTTC
TRBJ1-2 | - | TRBD1 | TRBV14 | CASSPTGTGAYYGYTF | TGTGCCAGCAGCCCGACGGGGACAGGGGCTTACTATGGCTACACCTTC
TRBJ1-6 | few | - | TRBV19 | CASSLQWSENSPLHF | TGTGCCAGTAGTCTTCAGTGGAGCGAGAATTCACCCCTCCACTTT
TRBJ1-1 | - | TRBD1 | TRBV23-1 | CASSQLPTGTGNTEAFF | TGCGCCAGCAGTCAATTGCCAACCGGGACAGGGAACACTGAAGCTTTCTTT
TRBJ1-5 | - | - | TRBV5-6 | CASSLSNQPQHF | TGTGCCAGCAGCCTTAGCAATCAGCCCCAGCATTTT
TRBJ2-2 | - | - | TRBV5-3 | CARSPYRARFCGELFF | TGTGCCAGAAGCCCATACAGGGCGAGATTTTGCGGGGAGCTGTTTTTT
TRBJ2-1 | - | - | TRBV3-1/TRBV3-2 | CASSRWQGSYNEQFF | TGTGCCAGCAGCAGATGGCAGGGCTCCTACAATGAGCAGTTCTTC